The 27 T cell receptor beta chains given below trace back to one sample, sequenced in a study of shared clonotypes between healthy human individuals. Profiled with immunoSEQ multiplex PCR; TCRdb holds only in-frame clones, not every one. The profile covers 950,000 to 1,300,000 clones, with around four fifths appearing a single time and about 1.5% taken by the ten largest. Sequencing input: memory CD4+ T cells sorted from blood. Stated subset: CD45RA-negative fraction. These receptors were obtained from a man in his late teens or twenties in good health.

This chain joins TRBV6-5 and TRBJ2-7; 9 bases agree with TRBD1. The CDR3 runs 15 residues. Germline V gene lookup returns CDR1 MNHEY and CDR2 SVGAGI. The junction had 11 bases not matched to a gene; V was cut back by 5 bases and J by 6 bases. The CDR3 reads CASSPAGTGKIEQYF. CDR3 sequence (DNA): TGTGCCAGCAGTCCCGCCGGGACAGGGAAGATCGAGCAGTACTTC.

To note about this clone: In the same sample, other DNA sequences code for this CDR3. This chain uses TRBV5-6 with TRBJ1-2, with 9 bases aligning to TRBD1. Per the germline V gene, CDR1 is SGHDT and CDR2 is YYEEEE. Germline trimming cut 3 bases from V and 4 bases from J; bases unmatched to any gene: 4. The length of the CDR3 is 14 residues. The CDR3 bases are TGTGCCAGCAGCTGGGACAGGGCCGGCTATGGCTACACCTTC. It translates to CASSWDRAGYGYTF. Full variable domain (remainder filled in from reference TRBV5-6 and TRBJ1-2): DAGVTQSPTHLIKTRGQQVTLRCSPKSGHDTVSWYQQALGQGPQFIFQYYEEEERQRGNFPDRFSGHQFPNYSSELNVNALLLGDSALYLCASSWDRAGYGYTFGSGTRLTVV.

The genes are TRBV28 and TRBJ2-4; D might be TRBD1 (6 bases). The length of the CDR3 is 16 residues. Trimming removed 4 bases from V and 1 base from J, with 14 bases in between. The germline V gene encodes CDR1 MDHEN and CDR2 SYDVKM. The CDR3, as DNA: TGTGCCAGCAGTTCACAGGGATTCATCGCCAAAAACATTCAGTACTTC. Residues: CASSSQGFIAKNIQYF.

V gene TRBV11-2 combines with J gene TRBJ1-1; TRBD1 might be the D (6 bases). The germline V gene encodes CDR1 SGHAT and CDR2 FQNNGV. CDR3 length: 14 residues. The V gene lost 5 bases and the J gene lost 1 base, with 11 bases spanning the gap. Here the CDR3 reads CASSPQGGNTEAFF. The CDR3 bases are TGTGCCAGCAGCCCACAGGGCGGGAACACTGAAGCTTTCTTT.

This clone came up a few times. The same CDR3 also results from other DNA sequences found in this sample. The V call is TRBV5-1, the J call TRBJ2-2, with D unresolved. From germline, CDR1 is SGHRS and CDR2 YFSETQ. Trimming pared 0 bases from V and 5 bases from J, leaving 8 bases between. This CDR3 has 14 amino acids. The CDR3: CASSLVPSTGELFF. CDR3 nucleotides: TGCGCCAGCAGCTTGGTCCCGAGTACCGGGGAGCTGTTTTTT. The complete variable domain, with remaining parts taken from reference TRBV5-1 and TRBJ2-2, reads KAGVTQTPRYLIKTRGQQVTLSCSPISGHRSVSWYQQTPGQGLQFLFEYFSETQRNKGNFPGRFSGRQFSNSRSEMNVSTLELGDSALYLCASSLVPSTGELFFGEGSRLTVL.

This clone has just a few counts. The same CDR3 can be traced to other DNA sequences in this sample. The chain recombines TRBV5-1 with TRBJ1-4; possibly TRBD1 for D (5 bases). Per germline, CDR1 SGHRS and CDR2 YFSETQ. This CDR3 contains 15 residues. The V and J ends lost 4 bases and 2 bases respectively, with 12 bases between them. This CDR3 reads CASSPLGATNEKLFF. The DNA of the CDR3 is TGCGCCAGCAGCCCGCTAGGGGCCACTAATGAAAAACTGTTTTTT.

Many counts were recorded for this clone. The rearrangement links TRBV6-5 to TRBJ2-3; no firm D call. Germline V gene sequence: CDR1 MNHEY, CDR2 SVGAGI. V was pared by 5 bases and J by 2 bases, with 11 bases between. This CDR3 contains 14 residues. CDR3 protein: CASSPSSPTDTQYF. In DNA form, the CDR3 reads TGTGCCAGCAGTCCTAGTTCCCCCACAGATACGCAGTATTTT.

The V and J genes are TRBV15 and TRBJ1-1, with a tentative D call TRBD1 (5 bases). In germline, CDR1 is LNHNV, CDR2 YYDKDF (reference sequence). V lost 0 bases to trimming and J lost 4 bases, with 9 bases between them. The CDR3 totals 14 residues. This CDR3 is CATSRDWGITEAFF. CDR3 nucleotide sequence: TGTGCCACCAGCAGAGATTGGGGGATCACTGAAGCTTTCTTT. The full variable domain, rest sourced from reference TRBV15 and TRBJ1-1, is DAMVIQNPRYQVTQFGKPVTLSCSQTLNHNVMYWYQQKSSQAPKLLFHYYDKDFNNEADTPDNFQSRRPNTSFCFLDIRSPGLGDTAMYLCATSRDWGITEAFFGQGTRLTVV.

A single count supports this clone. The chain links TRBV19 to TRBJ1-5; TRBD1 is a possible D gene (5 bases). V lost 3 bases, J lost 7 bases, and 13 bases lay in between. Per germline, CDR1 LNHDA and CDR2 SQIVND (reference sequence). This CDR3 region has 14 residues. For the CDR3, the DNA is TGTGCCAGTAGTATGCCGACAGTATTCCAGCCCCAGCATTTT. Translated, it gives CASSMPTVFQPQHF.

A word on this clone: The same CDR3 can be traced to other DNA sequences in this sample. The V gene is TRBV11-2, the J gene TRBJ2-3, with D unclear. The V end lost 3 bases, the J end lost 3 bases, and 4 bases lay between the germline ends. The germline CDR1 and CDR2 sequences are SGHAT and FQNNGV. This CDR3 has 12 amino acids. This chain's CDR3 is CASSLGTDTQYF. CDR3 DNA: TGTGCCAGCAGCTTGGGAACAGATACGCAGTATTTT.

The chain joins TRBV2 to TRBJ1-2; no definite D call. With 6 bases removed from V and 8 bases from J, the gap between germline ends came to 22 bases. The CDR3 covers 15 residues. Germline V gives CDR1 SNHLY, CDR2 FYNNEI. CDR3 residues: CASRSGVDRWGGYTF. The DNA of the CDR3 is TGTGCCAGCAGGTCCGGTGTGGACCGGTGGGGAGGCTACACCTTC.

CDR3 amino acids: CASSRSGSMYEQYF. CDR3 sequence (DNA): TGTGCCAGCAGCCGTAGCGGGAGTATGTACGAGCAGTACTTC. The chain recombines TRBV7-2 with TRBJ2-7, with 9 bases fitting TRBD2. Germline-derived CDR1 and CDR2 are SGHTA and FQGNSA. J gave up 4 bases and V 5 bases, and 6 bases lay outside the gene matches. The CDR3 is made up of 14 amino acids.

The chain recombines TRBV7-3 with TRBJ2-1, with D perhaps TRBD1 or TRBD2 (5 bases each). The CDR3 is 14 residues long. Germline V gene sequence: CDR1 SGHTA, CDR2 FQGTGA. V lost 3 bases to trimming and J lost 7 bases, with 13 bases between them. CDR3: CASSLGDVRNEQFF. The CDR3 nucleotides read TGTGCCAGCAGCTTGGGGGACGTCCGGAATGAGCAGTTCTTC.

The chain links TRBV7-8 to TRBJ1-2; no firm D call. Between the trimmed V and J ends, which lost 0 bases and 5 bases, there was a span of 13 bases. The germline gives CDR1 SGHVS, CDR2 FQNEAQ. This CDR3 has 15 amino acids. The CDR3 loop is CASSLAAGVRYGYTF. CDR3 in DNA: TGTGCCAGCAGCTTAGCAGCTGGGGTGAGGTATGGCTACACCTTC.

The chain combines TRBV27 with TRBJ2-1; D is possibly TRBD2 (6 bases). The germline gives CDR1 MNHEY, CDR2 SMNVEV (reference sequence). The CDR3 loop spans 13 amino acids. V was trimmed by 0 bases and J by 9 bases, leaving 9 bases between them. The CDR3 loop reads CASSLSLASEQFF. CDR3 DNA sequence: TGTGCCAGCAGTTTATCACTAGCAAGTGAGCAGTTCTTC.

The rearrangement uses TRBV27 and TRBJ1-5; D remains ambiguous. CDR3 length equals 14 residues. In germline, CDR1 is MNHEY, CDR2 SMNVEV (reference sequence). The V and J ends lost 5 bases and 6 bases respectively, with 14 bases between them. CDR3 sequence: CASSRTGEAQPQHF. CDR3 DNA sequence: TGTGCCAGCAGTAGGACGGGCGAGGCTCAGCCCCAGCATTTT.

The rearrangement joins TRBV15 to TRBJ1-2; the D is unclear. The CDR3 has 15 amino acids. Germline V lookup: CDR1 LNHNV, CDR2 YYDKDF (reference sequence). The V end was cut by 0 bases, the J end by 3 bases, with 11 bases between. The CDR3 protein is CATSRDRAGYYGYTF. The CDR3 DNA reads TGTGCCACCAGCAGAGATCGAGCGGGGTACTATGGCTACACCTTC.

This rearrangement joins TRBV2 to TRBJ1-5; tentative D call: TRBD1 (5 bases). The length of the CDR3 is 15 residues. Deletions cut 5 bases from V and 2 bases from J, with 13 bases between. The germline CDR1 and CDR2 sequences are SNHLY and FYNNEI. CDR3 region: CASSLTGEGNQPQHF. The CDR3 DNA reads as TGTGCCAGCAGTCTCACGGGGGAGGGCAATCAGCCCCAGCATTTT.

This clone was observed many times. The chain combines TRBV19 with TRBJ1-2; 8 positions agree with TRBD1. The CDR3 is 15 amino acids. In germline, CDR1 is LNHDA, CDR2 SQIVND (reference sequence). The V and J ends lost 5 bases and 4 bases, in that order; junction bases with no gene match: 9. Here the CDR3 DNA reads TGTGCCAGTAGTTCCCAGGGGGCGTGGAGCTATGGCTACACCTTC. Residues: CASSSQGAWSYGYTF. Drawing the rest from reference TRBV19 and TRBJ1-2, the complete variable domain is DGGITQSPKYLFRKEGQNVTLSCEQNLNHDAMYWYRQDPGQGLRLIYYSQIVNDFQKGDIAEGYSVSREKKESFPLTVTSAQKNPTAFYLCASSSQGAWSYGYTFGSGTRLTVV.

This clone was counted only a few times. This chain uses TRBV18 with TRBJ1-6; 8 bases line up with TRBD1. J lost 5 bases, V lost 3 bases, and 6 bases had no gene match. The CDR3 consists of 16 residues. The germline V gene encodes CDR1 KGHSH and CDR2 LQKENI. CDR3 amino acids: CASSPVDRGHNSPLHF. The CDR3, as DNA: TGTGCCAGCTCACCCGTAGACAGGGGCCATAATTCACCCCTCCACTTT.

Remarks on this clone: This specimen includes other DNA sequences encoding the same CDR3. The chain employs TRBV5-1 and TRBJ2-5, with a tentative D call TRBD1 (6 bases). V was clipped by 0 bases and J by 2 bases, with 11 bases between them. CDR1 is SGHRS and CDR2 is YFSETQ in the germline V gene. This CDR3 has 15 residues. The CDR3 here is CASSLAPGAQETQYF. The CDR3 DNA follows: TGCGCCAGCAGCTTGGCCCCAGGGGCTCAAGAGACCCAGTACTTC.

J is TRBJ1-2 and V is TRBV28, with a possible D match to TRBD1 (6 bases). CDR1 is MDHEN, CDR2 SYDVKM, per germline. V dropped 7 bases and J dropped 4 bases, with 13 bases sitting between them. This CDR3 comprises 13 residues. The CDR3 DNA is TGTGCCAGCATTGGGGGGCGCGGCTATGGCTACACCTTC. This translates into CASIGGRGYGYTF.

The rearrangement joins TRBV4-1 to TRBJ2-5; D might be TRBD2 (6 bases). The CDR3 is made up of 15 amino acids. Germline assignment: CDR1 MGHRA and CDR2 YSYEKL. The ends were cut back, 0 bases at V and 4 bases at J, with 12 bases in the middle. This chain's CDR3 is CASSQETFGGETQYF. The DNA of the CDR3 is TGCGCCAGCAGCCAAGAAACCTTCGGGGGAGAGACCCAGTACTTC.

This clone was seen a few times. The V call is TRBV6-1, the J call TRBJ2-7; D tentatively reads TRBD1 or TRBD2 (5 bases each). The CDR3 runs to 14 residues. The V gene lost 3 bases and the J gene lost 7 bases, with 16 bases spanning the gap. CDR1 and CDR2 from the germline V gene are MNHNS and SASEGT. The DNA of the CDR3 is TGTGCCAGCAGTGAGGCGACAGTAGCGAGGGAGCAGTACTTC. Amino acid sequence: CASSEATVAREQYF.

A single count supports this clone. The rearrangement uses TRBV7-2 and TRBJ2-5, with 13 positions matching TRBD2. Trimming took 2 bases from V and 3 from J; bases not matched to a gene: 3. Germline lookup yields CDR1 SGHTA and CDR2 FQGNSA. The CDR3 is made up of 16 amino acids. CDR3 amino acids: CASSLRGLAGKETQYF. The CDR3 DNA reads as TGTGCCAGCAGCTTAAGGGGACTAGCGGGGAAAGAGACCCAGTACTTC.

The J gene is TRBJ2-7, the V gene TRBV15; tentatively, D is TRBD1 (6 bases). V lost 4 bases and J 2 bases, leaving 15 bases between the germline ends. The CDR3 sequence is 15 residues long. Looked up from germline, CDR1 is LNHNV and CDR2 is YYDKDF (reference sequence). CDR3 sequence: CATSIGRDTPYEQYF. The CDR3 region has the DNA TGTGCCACCAGCATTGGACGGGACACCCCCTACGAGCAGTACTTC.

The chain couples TRBV5-5 to TRBJ2-7; D is perhaps TRBD2 (5 bases). The V end was cut by 0 bases, the J end by 0 bases, with 7 bases between. Germline V gives CDR1 SGHKS, CDR2 YYEKEE (reference sequence). This CDR3 spans 14 amino acids. The CDR3 reads CASSLGGSSYEQYF. The CDR3 bases are TGTGCCAGCAGCTTGGGTGGGAGCTCCTACGAGCAGTACTTC.